A single sample is the source of the 24 T cell receptor beta chains below, sequenced in a study of control samples from healthy donors and cancer patients. Method: immunoSEQ multiplex PCR; TCRdb's copy keeps in-frame clones and lacks some. The repertoire holds 65,000 to 90,000 clones, with around 86% as singletons. Sequenced sample: PBMCs. These receptors originate from a woman aged 50 to 60 with colorectal cancer.

This chain connects TRBV6-1 to TRBJ1-1; 8 nucleotides align to TRBD1. Germline V lookup: CDR1 MNHNS, CDR2 SASEGT. V was pared by 3 bases and J by 1 base, with 4 bases of the junction left unmatched. This CDR3 is 15 amino acids long. The CDR3: CASSDQGAGNTEAFF. CDR3 bases: TGTGCCAGCAGTGACCAGGGGGCGGGGAACACTGAAGCTTTCTTT.

This chain joins TRBV24-1 and TRBJ2-3; D might be TRBD1 (5 bases). V was trimmed by 2 bases and J by 5 bases, leaving 16 bases between them. The CDR3 has 16 amino acids. Per the germline V gene, CDR1 is KGHDR and CDR2 is SFDVKD. The CDR3 nucleotides read TGTGCCACCAGTGATTCCCCCCAGGGTTATAAAGATACGCAGTATTTT. Translating it yields CATSDSPQGYKDTQYF.

The genes are TRBV4-3 and TRBJ2-1; no definite D call. From germline, CDR1 is LGHNA and CDR2 YSLEER. The CDR3 consists of 13 residues. Trimming shortened V by 0 bases and J by 4 bases, and 4 bases separated the two germline ends. DNA for the CDR3: TGCGCCAGCAGCCAAGATACGTACAATGAGCAGTTCTTC. This encodes CASSQDTYNEQFF.

V usage is TRBV28 and J usage is TRBJ1-5; 7 bases agree with TRBD1. The V gene end was trimmed by 5 bases and the J gene end by 6 bases; junction bases not matched to a gene: 10. Germline V lookup: CDR1 MDHEN, CDR2 SYDVKM. The CDR3 runs 15 residues. This chain's CDR3 is CASSPLAGGGQPQHF. CDR3 nucleotides: TGTGCCAGCAGTCCCCTCGCAGGGGGGGGTCAGCCCCAGCATTTT.

The chain links TRBV19 to TRBJ1-3; tentative D call: TRBD1 (5 bases). The CDR3 has 14 amino acids. The V gene lost 5 bases and the J gene lost 9 bases, with 17 bases spanning the gap. Germline values: CDR1 LNHDA, CDR2 SQIVND (reference sequence). The CDR3 DNA sequence: TGTGCCAGTAGTCCCCGCGAGGGGCAGAGCACCATATATTTT. Encoded protein: CASSPREGQSTIYF.

This clone was seen a handful of times. This rearrangement joins TRBV7-8 to TRBJ1-4; D possibly corresponds to TRBD1 (5 bases). V dropped 4 bases and J dropped 0 bases, with 12 bases sitting between them. CDR3 length: 16 residues. Germline-derived CDR1 and CDR2 are SGHVS and FQNEAQ. The CDR3 DNA reads TGTGCCAGCAGCTCCGGACACGTTGCAACTAATGAAAAACTGTTTTTT. This sequence encodes CASSSGHVATNEKLFF.

The chain joins TRBV6-5 to TRBJ2-1; 12 bases are a match to TRBD2. V shed 2 bases and J 7 bases; nucleotides not matched to a gene: 6. CDR1 and CDR2 (germline): MNHEY, SVGAGI. The CDR3 has 16 residues. CDR3 nucleotides: TGTGCCAGCAGTTACGCATGGACTAGCGGGAATAATGAGCAGTTCTTC. It encodes CASSYAWTSGNNEQFF.

This clone came up a few times. The chain recombines TRBV10-3 with TRBJ1-6; no clear D gene. Germline assignment: CDR1 ENHRY and CDR2 SYGVKD. This CDR3 spans 13 amino acids. V lost 8 bases to trimming and J lost 0 bases, with 5 bases between them. CDR3 sequence (DNA): TGTGCCATCGGAAGCTCCTATAATTCACCCCTCCACTTT. It codes for CAIGSSYNSPLHF.

This chain uses TRBV5-1 with TRBJ2-5, with D perhaps TRBD1 or TRBD2 (6 bases each). V lost 2 bases, J lost 2 bases, and 13 bases lay in between. The germline V gene encodes CDR1 SGHRS and CDR2 YFSETQ. This CDR3 region has 15 residues. In DNA form, the CDR3 reads TGCGCCAGCAGCTTCTTGGGGGGCCGGCAAGAGACCCAGTACTTC. Its translation is CASSFLGGRQETQYF.

This rearrangement joins TRBV4-2 to TRBJ2-1, with 7 nucleotides matching TRBD2. Germline assignment: CDR1 LGHNA and CDR2 YNFKEQ. The V gene end was trimmed by 0 bases and the J gene end by 9 bases; junction bases not matched to a gene: 8. The CDR3 has 15 amino acids. Here the CDR3 reads CASSQESQGGGEQFF. The CDR3 region has the DNA TGTGCCAGCAGCCAAGAATCGCAGGGCGGGGGTGAGCAGTTCTTC.

The rearrangement links TRBV7-3 to TRBJ1-1; D is possibly TRBD1 (5 bases). The CDR3 totals 18 residues. The germline V gene has CDR1 SGHTA and CDR2 FQGTGA. Trimming shortened V by 2 bases and J by 0 bases, and 19 bases separated the two germline ends. In nucleotides, the CDR3 is TGTGCCAGCAGCTTACATACCGGGGGGTCCTTTCTGAACACTGAAGCTTTCTTT. Protein product: CASSLHTGGSFLNTEAFF. The full variable domain, with the rest looked up from reference TRBV7-3 and TRBJ1-1, is GAGVSQTPSNKVTEKGKYVELRCDPISGHTALYWYRQSLGQGPEFLIYFQGTGAADDSGLPNDRFFAVRPEGSVSTLKIQRTERGDSAVYLCASSLHTGGSFLNTEAFFGQGTRLTVV.

The chain uses TRBV6-6 and TRBJ2-2, with D perhaps TRBD2 (5 bases). Germline V gives CDR1 MNHNY, CDR2 SVGAGI (reference sequence). This CDR3 has 14 amino acids. V shed 11 bases and J shed 5 bases, with 18 bases lying between them. CDR3: CAGGRGLKTGELFF. In DNA form, the CDR3 reads TGTGCCGGCGGCAGAGGACTCAAGACCGGGGAGCTGTTTTTT.

V and J are TRBV5-1 and TRBJ2-5; D is uncertain. The V gene lost 0 bases and the J gene lost 3 bases, with 6 bases spanning the gap. CDR3 length: 13 amino acids. Germline-derived CDR1 and CDR2 are SGHRS and YFSETQ. CDR3 DNA: TGCGCCAGCAGCTTGGTAGGAAAAGAGACCCAGTACTTC. Encoded protein: CASSLVGKETQYF.

Comments on this clone: Since a much larger clone is just one base distant, this may be a read error. The chain has TRBV27 and TRBJ2-2; D uncertain. With 6 bases removed from V and 0 bases from J, the gap between germline ends came to 2 bases. Germline CDR1 is MNHEY and CDR2 is SMNVEV (reference sequence). The CDR3 sequence is 12 residues long. The CDR3 sequence is CASSANTGELFF. The CDR3 bases are TGTGCCAGCAGCGCGAACACCGGGGAGCTGTTTTTT.

V gene TRBV13 combines with J gene TRBJ2-3; D unclear. The CDR3 extends over 16 amino acids. V was clipped by 7 bases and J by 2 bases, with 19 bases between them. Germline CDR1 reads PRHDT; CDR2 reads FYEKMQ (reference sequence). As DNA, the CDR3 is TGTGCCAGCACTCTCCGGGCGACCCACGCCACAGATACGCAGTATTTT. The encoded protein is CASTLRATHATDTQYF. Looking up the rest from reference TRBV13 and TRBJ2-3 gives the full variable domain: AAGVIQSPRHLIKEKRETATLKCYPIPRHDTVYWYQQGPGQDPQFLISFYEKMQSDKGSIPDRFSAQQFSDYHSELNMSSLELGDSALYFCASTLRATHATDTQYFGPGTRLTVL.

The CDR3 spells CAKRQGDNYGYTF. As DNA, the CDR3 is TGTGCCAAGAGACAGGGCGATAACTATGGCTACACCTTC. The V call is TRBV10-3, the J call TRBJ1-2, with TRBD1 identical over 7 bases. The CDR3 is 13 amino acids. Trimming took 10 bases from V and 1 from J; bases not matched to a gene: 6. Germline CDR1 and CDR2: ENHRY and SYGVKD.

This clone was detected only once. The J gene is TRBJ1-5, the V gene TRBV15, with 7 positions matching TRBD1. Trimming took 5 bases from V and 6 from J; bases not matched to a gene: 10. Germline V gives CDR1 LNHNV, CDR2 YYDKDF (reference sequence). This CDR3 spans 15 amino acids. CDR3 residues: CATSPQGGFGQPQHF. CDR3 DNA: TGTGCCACCAGCCCCCAGGGGGGGTTCGGTCAGCCCCAGCATTTT.

The chain uses TRBV6-1 and TRBJ1-6, with D maybe TRBD1 (5 bases). V shed 4 bases and J shed 14 bases, with 24 bases lying between them. The CDR3 loop spans 16 amino acids. Per the germline V gene, CDR1 is MNHNS and CDR2 is SASEGT. CDR3 protein: CASSASWGGNGATLHF. CDR3 DNA: TGTGCCAGCAGTGCGTCCTGGGGAGGGAACGGGGCCACCCTCCACTTT.

The chain has TRBV14 and TRBJ2-2, with D tentatively TRBD1 (6 bases). The CDR3 totals 15 residues. V shed 5 bases and J shed 9 bases, with 19 bases lying between them. CDR1 SGHDN and CDR2 FVKESK come from the germline V gene. In DNA, the CDR3 is TGTGCCAGCAGCTTCCTAGGCAGGGGTACCCGGGAGCTGTTTTTT. Protein: CASSFLGRGTRELFF.

The genes are TRBV10-3 and TRBJ1-2; D is perhaps TRBD1 (5 bases). CDR3 length: 14 residues. Per germline, CDR1 ENHRY and CDR2 SYGVKD. Between the trimmed V and J ends, which lost 3 bases and 3 bases, there was a span of 11 bases. As DNA, the CDR3 is TGTGCCATCAGTGAAGGGGTGGCAGACTATGGCTACACCTTC. This gives the protein CAISEGVADYGYTF.

This chain connects TRBV19 to TRBJ1-1; D gene uncertain. V lost 2 bases to trimming and J lost 1 base, with 5 bases between them. Germline V lookup: CDR1 LNHDA, CDR2 SQIVND (reference sequence). The CDR3 has 13 residues. The CDR3 DNA is TGTGCCAGTAGTATAAGCCAGAACACTGAAGCTTTCTTT. Translation: CASSISQNTEAFF. Looking up the rest from reference TRBV19 and TRBJ1-1 gives the full variable domain: DGGITQSPKYLFRKEGQNVTLSCEQNLNHDAMYWYRQDPGQGLRLIYYSQIVNDFQKGDIAEGYSVSREKKESFPLTVTSAQKNPTAFYLCASSISQNTEAFFGQGTRLTVV.

Turning to this clone: In the same sample, other DNA sequences code for this CDR3. The chain is built from TRBV5-1 and TRBJ1-1, with a weak D call TRBD1 (5 bases). Trimming pared 0 bases from V and 5 bases from J, leaving 14 bases between. Germline assignment: CDR1 SGHRS and CDR2 YFSETQ. This CDR3 has 15 amino acids. The CDR3 region is CASSLAGTGGTEAFF. The CDR3 region has the DNA TGCGCCAGCAGCTTGGCAGGGACGGGAGGAACTGAAGCTTTCTTT.

The chain recombines TRBV11-3 with TRBJ2-2; possible D gene TRBD2, 5 bases. Trimming cost V 2 bases and J 2 bases, with 9 bases left between them. The CDR3 is 15 amino acids. CDR1 and CDR2 from the germline V gene are SGHNT and YENEEA. The CDR3, as DNA: TGTGCCAGCAGCTTAAGAGGACTTAACACCGGGGAGCTGTTTTTT. This encodes CASSLRGLNTGELFF.

The V call is TRBV6-1, the J call TRBJ2-7, with D uncertain. V was shortened by 3 bases and J by 0 bases, with 12 bases between the two germline ends. The germline gives CDR1 MNHNS, CDR2 SASEGT. The CDR3 covers 15 residues. CDR3 protein: CASSDRYAFSYEQYV. For the CDR3, the DNA is TGTGCCAGCAGTGACCGGTACGCGTTCTCCTACGAGCAGTACGTC.